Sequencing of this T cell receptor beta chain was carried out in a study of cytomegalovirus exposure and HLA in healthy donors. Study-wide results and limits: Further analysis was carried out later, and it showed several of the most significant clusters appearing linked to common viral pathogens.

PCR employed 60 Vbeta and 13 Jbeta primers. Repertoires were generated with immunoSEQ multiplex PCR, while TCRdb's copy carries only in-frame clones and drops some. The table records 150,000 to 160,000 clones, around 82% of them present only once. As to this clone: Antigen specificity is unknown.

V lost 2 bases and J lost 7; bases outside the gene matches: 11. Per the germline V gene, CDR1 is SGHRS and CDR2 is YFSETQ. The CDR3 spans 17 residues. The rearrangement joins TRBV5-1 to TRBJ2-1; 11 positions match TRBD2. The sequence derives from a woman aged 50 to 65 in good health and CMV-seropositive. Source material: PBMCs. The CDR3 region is CASSLRFLAGGLNEQFF. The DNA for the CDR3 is TGCGCCAGCAGCTTAAGATTTCTAGCGGGGGGCCTGAATGAGCAGTTCTTC.